The sequence of this T cell receptor beta chain was determined in a study of cytomegalovirus exposure and HLA in healthy donors. Study information: Around four fifths of around 390 genotyped donors fell in the Caucasian-associated ancestry cluster. Findings and caveats of the study: A highly shared variant cluster was judged a likely technical artifact.

There are 15 residues in the CDR3. The ends were cut back, 5 bases at V and 3 bases at J, with 13 bases in the middle. Per the germline V gene, CDR1 is MNHEY and CDR2 is SVGAGI. PCR employed 60 Vbeta and 13 Jbeta primers. Source study methods: Around 80 million unique TCR beta chains, approximately 11 million of them shared, were counted by a later analysis. The data were produced by immunoSEQ multiplex PCR, yet TCRdb's version contains in-frame clones alone and is incomplete. The DNA gave D and trimming, while V, J and clone size come from that table. The sample contains around 110,000 clones, around three quarters of which appear only once. A word on this clone: Its target is unknown.

Donors in the study were healthy people who gave bone marrow. This receptor was taken from a man younger than 45 in good health and CMV-seropositive. J is TRBJ2-2 and V is TRBV6-5, with D perhaps TRBD1 (6 bases). The sequenced sample consisted of PBMCs. CDR3 nucleotides: TGTGCCAGCAGTCGAGACAGGACCTACACCGGGGAGCTGTTTTTT. Its protein is CASSRDRTYTGELFF.